One sample yielded the 16 T cell receptor beta chains listed below, sequenced in a study of cytomegalovirus exposure and HLA in healthy donors. Vbeta (60) and Jbeta (13) primers were used in the PCR. The assay was immunoSEQ multiplex PCR, and TCRdb's table has in-frame clones only and misses some. The repertoire holds roughly 120,000 clones, with over 65% as singletons. Sequenced input: PBMCs. These receptors came from a woman in her 30s in good health and CMV-seropositive.

The chain is built from TRBV28 and TRBJ2-3; D may be TRBD2 (5 bases). Trimming stripped 7 bases from V and 10 bases from J, with 24 bases between. CDR3 size: 15 residues. Germline lookup yields CDR1 MDHEN and CDR2 SYDVKM. The DNA of the CDR3 is TGTGCCAGCAAGACCCCCGGGAATCACAGATACGCGCAGTATTTT. It yields the protein CASKTPGNHRYAQYF.

The chain couples TRBV2 to TRBJ1-3; 9 nucleotides align to TRBD1. CDR3 length: 14 residues. The ends lost 6 bases at V and 4 bases at J; junction bases unmatched: 4. Germline CDR1 reads SNHLY; CDR2 reads FYNNEI. The CDR3 is CASRGQGYGNTIYF. As DNA, the CDR3 is TGTGCCAGCAGGGGACAGGGTTACGGAAACACCATATATTTT. The full variable domain, rest sourced from reference TRBV2 and TRBJ1-3, is EPEVTQTPSHQVTQMGQEVILRCVPISNHLYFYWYRQILGQKVEFLVSFYNNEISEKSEIFDDQFSVERPDGSNFTLKIRSTKLEDSAMYFCASRGQGYGNTIYFGEGSWLTVV.

This clone was observed a single time. This sequence joins TRBV7-9 and TRBJ1-3, with D maybe TRBD1 (5 bases). Germline loops: CDR1 SEHNR, CDR2 FQNEAQ (reference sequence). V lost 4 bases and J 4 bases, leaving 17 bases between the germline ends. CDR3 length: 16 amino acids. This CDR3 is CASSSHSEGVGNTIYF. CDR3 in DNA: TGTGCCAGCAGCTCACATTCTGAAGGGGTCGGAAACACCATATATTTT.

The chain carries TRBV6-6 and TRBJ2-7; D unclear. The CDR3 loop spans 14 amino acids. The germline V and J ends were trimmed by 6 bases and 4 bases, with 16 bases remaining between them. Germline assignment: CDR1 MNHNY and CDR2 SVGAGI (reference sequence). Written as DNA, the CDR3 is TGTGCCAGCAGGGAGCGTTCCGTGTCGTACGAGCAGTACTTC. Protein product: CASRERSVSYEQYF.

V usage is TRBV19 and J usage is TRBJ1-2, with D perhaps TRBD1 (5 bases). V gave up 6 bases and J gave up 8 bases, with 10 bases separating them. This CDR3 has 11 amino acids. The germline CDR1 and CDR2 sequences are LNHDA and SQIVND (reference sequence). The CDR3 DNA reads TGTGCCAGTAGAGGGACTGGAGGCTACACCTTC. Translating it yields CASRGTGGYTF. Variable domain in full (rest from reference TRBV19 and TRBJ1-2): DGGITQSPKYLFRKEGQNVTLSCEQNLNHDAMYWYRQDPGQGLRLIYYSQIVNDFQKGDIAEGYSVSREKKESFPLTVTSAQKNPTAFYLCASRGTGGYTFGSGTRLTVV.

V is TRBV7-2 and J is TRBJ2-7, with no clear D. Germline V gene data show CDR1 as SGHTA and CDR2 as FQGNSA. The CDR3 is 14 amino acids. Trimming pared 5 bases from V and 0 bases from J, leaving 11 bases between. The CDR3 DNA reads as TGTGCCAGCAGCCAGTCGCGGAACTCCTACGAGCAGTACTTC. Translating gives CASSQSRNSYEQYF. The variable domain in full, with the rest retrieved from reference TRBV7-2 and TRBJ2-7, is GAGVSQSPSNKVTEKGKDVELRCDPISGHTALYWYRQSLGQGLEFLIYFQGNSAPDKSGLPSDRFSAERTGGSVSTLTIQRTQQEDSAVYLCASSQSRNSYEQYFGPGTRLTVT.

The V gene is TRBV6-5, the J gene TRBJ1-1; weak D call: TRBD1 (6 bases). The germline CDR1 and CDR2 sequences are MNHEY and SVGAGI. This CDR3 has 13 amino acids. Trimming removed 10 bases at V and 1 base at J, with 13 bases between. The CDR3 DNA sequence: TGTGCCACCAAAAGGGGGACGAACACTGAAGCTTTCTTT. It is translated as CATKRGTNTEAFF.

The rearrangement links TRBV7-9 to TRBJ1-6; 7 nucleotides match TRBD1. The V segment lost 3 bases and the J segment 7 bases; nucleotides outside the gene matches: 3. Germline CDR1 is SEHNR and CDR2 is FQNEAQ (reference sequence). CDR3 size: 14 residues. The CDR3 nucleotides read TGTGCCAGCAGCTTCCGGGACAGAAATTCACCCCTCCACTTT. This translates into CASSFRDRNSPLHF.

The V call is TRBV28, the J call TRBJ1-6, with a tentative D call TRBD1 (5 bases). Between the trimmed V and J ends, which lost 10 bases and 1 base, there was a span of 8 bases. The CDR3 is 13 amino acids. From germline, CDR1 is MDHEN and CDR2 SYDVKM. DNA for the CDR3: TGTGCCACCCAGGGTTCCTATAATTCACCCCTCCACTTT. This encodes CATQGSYNSPLHF.

The J gene is TRBJ2-1, the V gene TRBV10-3; 7 bases match TRBD1. CDR3 length equals 14 residues. CDR1 is ENHRY, CDR2 SYGVKD, per germline. Trimming cost V 6 bases and J 0 bases; bases outside gene matches: 2. CDR3 DNA sequence: TGTGCCATCAGACCAGGGGGCTCCTACAATGAGCAGTTCTTC. It translates to CAIRPGGSYNEQFF.

The chain employs TRBV5-4 and TRBJ2-5; TRBD2 matches at 7 bases. There are 13 residues in the CDR3. The junction had 5 bases not matched to a gene; V was cut back by 4 bases and J by 5 bases. CDR1 and CDR2 (germline): SGHNT, YYREEE (reference sequence). This CDR3 is CASSPGRGETQYF. CDR3 bases: TGTGCCAGCAGCCCTGGGCGGGGGGAGACCCAGTACTTC. Together with reference TRBV5-4 and TRBJ2-5, the CDR3 gives the full variable domain: ETGVTQSPTHLIKTRGQQVTLRCSSQSGHNTVSWYQQALGQGPQFIFQYYREEENGRGNFPPRFSGLQFPNYSSELNVNALELDDSALYLCASSPGRGETQYFGPGTRLLVL.

The chain has TRBV7-9 and TRBJ2-2; 14 positions match TRBD2. The CDR3 covers 17 residues. The V and J ends lost 5 bases and 6 bases, in that order; junction bases with no gene match: 8. Germline CDR1 is SEHNR and CDR2 is FQNEAQ (reference sequence). The CDR3 loop reads CASSPNEGLAGAGELFF. The CDR3 region has the DNA TGTGCCAGCAGCCCGAACGAGGGACTAGCGGGGGCCGGGGAGCTGTTTTTT.

The rearrangement uses TRBV6-5 and TRBJ1-2; 9 bases align to TRBD1. This CDR3 has 15 amino acids. The ends lost 4 bases at V and 4 bases at J; junction bases unmatched: 7. The germline V gene encodes CDR1 MNHEY and CDR2 SVGAGI. CDR3 in amino acids: CASSSHTGGGYGYTF. The CDR3 DNA follows: TGTGCCAGCAGTTCGCATACAGGGGGCGGCTATGGCTACACCTTC.

This clone was seen once. The J gene is TRBJ1-5, the V gene TRBV12-5, with a tentative D call TRBD1 (5 bases). Looked up from germline, CDR1 is LGHNT and CDR2 is FRNRAP. V gave up 0 bases and J gave up 0 bases, with 12 bases separating them. CDR3 length equals 17 residues. CDR3 coding DNA: TGTGCTAGTGGTTTGGTAGAGACAGCATATAGCAATCAGCCCCAGCATTTT. Translated: CASGLVETAYSNQPQHF.

This chain links TRBV5-5 with TRBJ1-2, with D perhaps matching TRBD1 (5 bases). Germline CDR1 is SGHKS and CDR2 is YYEKEE (reference sequence). The germline V and J ends were trimmed by 4 bases and 4 bases, with 17 bases remaining between them. The CDR3 has 15 residues. The CDR3 DNA reads TGTGCCAGCAGCGGCCCGACAGAATTTGGCTATGGCTACACCTTC. Translation: CASSGPTEFGYGYTF.

The J gene is TRBJ2-1, the V gene TRBV19; 10 bases line up with TRBD2. The CDR3 contains 14 residues. After removal of 7 bases from V and 5 bases from J, the junction contained 5 bases not matched to a gene. Germline V gives CDR1 LNHDA, CDR2 SQIVND (reference sequence). This CDR3 reads CASTRTSGHNEQFF. CDR3 in DNA: TGTGCCAGTACCCGGACTAGCGGACACAATGAGCAGTTCTTC.